The present T cell receptor beta chain was sequenced within a study of blood T cell repertoires in COVID-19. Study-level information: From the United States, Italy and Spain came samples of acute and convalescent COVID-19. T cells, B-cell-depleted T cells, or PBMCs provided the cDNA or gDNA that served as material.

The V end was cut by 0 bases, the J end by 1 base, with 8 bases between. The V gene's germline CDR1 is SGHDT and CDR2 YYEEEE. The CDR3 is made up of 14 amino acids. In the original analysis: Scientists estimated how many nucleated cells there were by amplifying reference gene primers. Assay used: immunoSEQ multiplex PCR; TCRdb lists only in-frame clones, some missing. Clonal size and the V and J genes are those of that table, whereas D and trimming came from the DNA. Of about 170,000 clones listed, about 93% are singletons. V usage is TRBV5-6 and J usage is TRBJ2-7; no clear D. The source of this sequence is a woman aged 45 to 65 with acute or convalescent COVID-19. Sequenced sample: peripheral blood. The CDR3 reads CASSLAADSYEQYF. CDR3 coding DNA: TGTGCCAGCAGCTTGGCTGCGGATTCCTACGAGCAGTACTTC.